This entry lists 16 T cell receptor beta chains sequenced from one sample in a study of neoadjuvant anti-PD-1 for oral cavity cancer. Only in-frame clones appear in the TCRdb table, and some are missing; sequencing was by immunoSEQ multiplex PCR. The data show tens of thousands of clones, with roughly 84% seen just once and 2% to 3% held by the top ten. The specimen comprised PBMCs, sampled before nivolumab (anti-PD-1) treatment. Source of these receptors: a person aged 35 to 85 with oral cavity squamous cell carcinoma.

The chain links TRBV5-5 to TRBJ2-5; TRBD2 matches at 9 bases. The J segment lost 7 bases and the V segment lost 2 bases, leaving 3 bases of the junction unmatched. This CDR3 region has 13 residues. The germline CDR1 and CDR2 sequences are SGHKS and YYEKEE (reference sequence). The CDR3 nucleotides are TGTGCCAGCAGCTTAAGTAGCGGGGGGACCCAGTACTTC. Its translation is CASSLSSGGTQYF.

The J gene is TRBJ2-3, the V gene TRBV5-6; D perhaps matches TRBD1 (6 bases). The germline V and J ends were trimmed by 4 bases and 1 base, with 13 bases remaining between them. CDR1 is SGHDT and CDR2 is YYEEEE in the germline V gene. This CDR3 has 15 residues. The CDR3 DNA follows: TGTGCCAGCAGCCCACAGGGTCATGGCACAGATACGCAGTATTTT. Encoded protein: CASSPQGHGTDTQYF. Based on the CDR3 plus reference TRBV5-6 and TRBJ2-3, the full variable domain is DAGVTQSPTHLIKTRGQQVTLRCSPKSGHDTVSWYQQALGQGPQFIFQYYEEEERQRGNFPDRFSGHQFPNYSSELNVNALLLGDSALYLCASSPQGHGTDTQYFGPGTRLTVL.

The CDR3 reads CASSRESGRNQPQHF. The CDR3, as DNA: TGTGCCAGCAGCCGAGAATCCGGACGCAATCAGCCCCAGCATTTT. V gene TRBV11-2 combines with J gene TRBJ1-5; no firm D call. Trimming shortened V by 5 bases and J by 2 bases, and 13 bases separated the two germline ends. CDR1 and CDR2 from the germline V gene are SGHAT and FQNNGV. The CDR3 contains 15 residues.

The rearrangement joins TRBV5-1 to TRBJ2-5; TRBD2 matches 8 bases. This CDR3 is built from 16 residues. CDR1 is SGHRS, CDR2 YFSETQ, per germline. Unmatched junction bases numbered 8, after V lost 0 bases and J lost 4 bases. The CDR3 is CASSLGISGSGETQYF. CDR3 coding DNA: TGCGCCAGCAGCTTGGGGATAAGCGGGAGCGGAGAGACCCAGTACTTC. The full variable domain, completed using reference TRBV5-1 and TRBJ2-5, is KAGVTQTPRYLIKTRGQQVTLSCSPISGHRSVSWYQQTPGQGLQFLFEYFSETQRNKGNFPGRFSGRQFSNSRSEMNVSTLELGDSALYLCASSLGISGSGETQYFGPGTRLLVL.

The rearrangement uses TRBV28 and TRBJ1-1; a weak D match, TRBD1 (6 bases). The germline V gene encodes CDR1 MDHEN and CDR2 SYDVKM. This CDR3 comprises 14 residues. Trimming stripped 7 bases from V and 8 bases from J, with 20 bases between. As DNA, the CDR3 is TGTGCCAGCAAATTTCCGGGACACATCCCCGAAGCTTTCTTT. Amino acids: CASKFPGHIPEAFF.

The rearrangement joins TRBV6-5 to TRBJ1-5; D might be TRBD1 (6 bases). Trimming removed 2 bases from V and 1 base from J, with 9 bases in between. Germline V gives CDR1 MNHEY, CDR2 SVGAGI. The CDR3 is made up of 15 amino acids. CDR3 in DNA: TGTGCCAGCAGTTACGAGGACAGCAGCAATCAGCCCCAGCATTTT. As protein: CASSYEDSSNQPQHF.

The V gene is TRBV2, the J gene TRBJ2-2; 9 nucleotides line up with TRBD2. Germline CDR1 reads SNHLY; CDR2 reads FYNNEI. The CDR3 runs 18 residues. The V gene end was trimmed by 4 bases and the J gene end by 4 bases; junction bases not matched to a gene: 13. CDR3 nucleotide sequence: TGTGCCAGCAGTGGTAATAGCGGGGGTGTGTCCGGCACCGGGGAGCTGTTTTTT. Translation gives CASSGNSGGVSGTGELFF.

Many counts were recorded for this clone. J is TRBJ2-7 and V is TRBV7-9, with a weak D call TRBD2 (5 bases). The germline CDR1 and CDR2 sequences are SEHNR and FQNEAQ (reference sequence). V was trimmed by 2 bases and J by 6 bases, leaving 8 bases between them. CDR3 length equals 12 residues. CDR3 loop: CASSLTGSEQYF. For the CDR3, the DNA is TGTGCCAGCAGCTTAACGGGGTCCGAGCAGTACTTC.

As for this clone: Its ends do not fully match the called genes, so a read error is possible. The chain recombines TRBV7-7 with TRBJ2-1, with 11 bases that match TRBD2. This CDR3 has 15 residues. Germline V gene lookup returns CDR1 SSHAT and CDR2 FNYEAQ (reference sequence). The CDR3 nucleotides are TGTGCTAGCAGCCGTGTAGCGGGAGGGGGAGATGAGCAGTTCTTC. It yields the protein CASSRVAGGGDEQFF.

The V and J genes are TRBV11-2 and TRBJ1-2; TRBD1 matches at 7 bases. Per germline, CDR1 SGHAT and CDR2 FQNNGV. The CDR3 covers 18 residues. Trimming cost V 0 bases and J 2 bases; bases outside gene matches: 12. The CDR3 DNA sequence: TGTGCCAGCAGCTTAGAGGACCGGAGGGGGCGAAAAAACTATGGCTACACCTTC. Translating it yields CASSLEDRRGRKNYGYTF.

CDR3 residues: CASSPVRDRSYEQYF. DNA of the CDR3: TGTGCCAGCAGTCCAGTCCGGGACAGGTCCTACGAGCAGTACTTC. The V and J genes are TRBV28 and TRBJ2-7, with 8 bases that match TRBD1. The CDR3 extends over 15 amino acids. CDR1 is MDHEN, CDR2 SYDVKM, per germline. V lost 5 bases and J lost 1; bases outside the gene matches: 7. Supplemented by reference TRBV28 and TRBJ2-7, the full variable domain reads DVKVTQSSRYLVKRTGEKVFLECVQDMDHENMFWYRQDPGLGLRLIYFSYDVKMKEKGDIPEGYSVSREKKERFSLILESASTNQTSMYLCASSPVRDRSYEQYFGPGTRLTVT.

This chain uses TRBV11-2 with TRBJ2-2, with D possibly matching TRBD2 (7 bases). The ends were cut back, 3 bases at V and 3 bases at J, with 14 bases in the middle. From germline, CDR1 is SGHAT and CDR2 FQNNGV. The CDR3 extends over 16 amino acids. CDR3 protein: CASSFRREGDTGELFF. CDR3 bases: TGTGCCAGCAGCTTCCGAAGGGAGGGGGACACCGGGGAGCTGTTTTTT.

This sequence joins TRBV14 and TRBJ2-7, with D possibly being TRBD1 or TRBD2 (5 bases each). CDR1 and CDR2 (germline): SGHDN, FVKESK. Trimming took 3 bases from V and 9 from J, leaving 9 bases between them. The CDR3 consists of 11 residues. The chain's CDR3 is CASSQGPGQYF. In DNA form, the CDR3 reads TGTGCCAGCAGCCAGGGACCGGGGCAGTACTTC.

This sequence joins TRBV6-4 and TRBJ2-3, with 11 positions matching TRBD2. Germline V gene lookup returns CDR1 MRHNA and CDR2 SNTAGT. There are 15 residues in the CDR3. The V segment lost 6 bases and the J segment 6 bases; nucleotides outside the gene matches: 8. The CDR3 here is CASRALAGEGDTQYF. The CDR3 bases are TGTGCCAGCAGAGCACTAGCGGGAGAGGGGGATACGCAGTATTTT.

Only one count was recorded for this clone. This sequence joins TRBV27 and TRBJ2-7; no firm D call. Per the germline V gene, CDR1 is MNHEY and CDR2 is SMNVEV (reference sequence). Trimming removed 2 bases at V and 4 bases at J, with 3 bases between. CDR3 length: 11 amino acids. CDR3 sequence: CASSLRYEQYF. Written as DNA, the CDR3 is TGTGCCAGCAGTTTAAGGTACGAGCAGTACTTC.

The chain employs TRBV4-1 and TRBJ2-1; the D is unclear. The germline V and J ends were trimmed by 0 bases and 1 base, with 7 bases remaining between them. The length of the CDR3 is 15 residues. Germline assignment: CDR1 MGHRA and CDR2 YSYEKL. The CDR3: CASSQEGNSYNEQFF. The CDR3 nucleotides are TGCGCCAGCAGCCAAGAGGGTAATTCCTACAATGAGCAGTTCTTC.